This T cell receptor beta chain was captured by sequencing in a study of OX40 agonist ivuxolimab in advanced cancers. Study information: Partial responses were observed in three patients, of whom one had hepatocellular carcinoma and two had cutaneous melanoma. Study-level points and caveats: CD8+ T cells (on average) carried more expanded clones than CD4+ T cells. Antigen specificity was not determined for the expanded peripheral T cells.

This clone occurred once. The antigen is not known. Germline values: CDR1 MGHRA, CDR2 YSYEKL. V was cut by 0 bases and J by 1 base, with 9 bases left in between. This CDR3 has 15 amino acids. The data were produced by immunoSEQ multiplex PCR, yet TCRdb's version contains in-frame clones alone and is incomplete. The repertoire holds approximately 35,000 clones, with less than 85% as singletons. This TCR was sampled from an adult with an advanced solid tumor such as melanoma, head and neck, liver or kidney cancer. V is TRBV4-1 and J is TRBJ1-1, with D unresolved. The sequenced sample was CD4+ or CD8+ T cells sorted from blood, obtained in a trial of the OX40 agonist ivuxolimab. The CDR3 DNA is TGCGCCAGCAGCCAAGAAAGAAATCCGAACACTGAAGCTTTCTTT. This sequence encodes CASSQERNPNTEAFF.